This record looks at one T cell receptor (beta chain) sequence and its context. The CDR3 has 13 residues. Germline lookup yields CDR1 SGHKS and CDR2 YYEKEE (reference sequence). V was trimmed by 0 bases and J by 1 base, leaving 5 bases between them. Ages ranged from about 18 to 100 years, with residence in approximately 25 US areas. Cohort assignment relied on participant-reported clinical history. This record comes from a study of blood T cell repertoires in COVID-19. Study-level background: Donors in the United States, Italy and Spain gave samples during acute or convalescent COVID-19. T cells, B-cell-depleted T cells, or PBMCs supplied cDNA or gDNA.

The repertoire was sequenced with immunoSEQ multiplex PCR; TCRdb's copy has only in-frame clones and lacks some. The sample lists over 350,000 clones; 70% to 90% were seen once. The J gene is TRBJ2-7, the V gene TRBV5-5; D is unresolved. Sequenced input: PBMCs or T cells enriched from blood (not recorded which). This receptor was obtained from a young woman who had recovered from COVID-19. CDR3 sequence (DNA): TGTGCCAGCAGCTTGGAACGGTCCTACGAGCAGTACTTC. Protein product: CASSLERSYEQYF.